This entry features one TCR beta chain sequence. The data belong to a study of T cell changes during pregnancy in multiple sclerosis. This CDR3 spans 11 amino acids. V lost 10 bases and J 11 bases, leaving 17 bases between the germline ends. Using immunoSEQ multiplex PCR, the repertoire was profiled, and TCRdb retains in-frame clones only, with some absent. The table shows 60,000 or so clones, with roughly 91% occurring only once. This receptor was identified in a female donor with multiple sclerosis, enrolled in a pregnancy study. V is TRBV23-1 and J is TRBJ1-1; possibly TRBD1 for D (5 bases). TRBV23-1 belongs to the ORF category, with a function that is uncertain. Source: peripheral blood, taken before pregnancy. CDR3 bases: TGCGCCACCAAGGGAGGGACCGGGGCTTTCTTT. Its translation: CATKGGTGAFF.